Listed below are T cell receptor beta chains from one sample, sequenced in a study of shared clonotypes between healthy human individuals. The repertoire was sequenced with immunoSEQ multiplex PCR; TCRdb's copy has only in-frame clones and lacks some. Among about 1,900,000 clones listed, roughly 94% were seen once. Material for sequencing was naive CD8+ T cells sorted from blood. The receptors were gathered from a young man in good health. The CDR3 runs from the conserved cysteine through the conserved F or W. Each record gives: clone size, D gene, J gene, V gene, CDR3 DNA, CDR3 protein. A D gene is named only where the DNA matches it firmly. For some rows the clone size is stated as once, few or many, or as a class when expanded; others skip it.

NA | NA | TRBJ2-7 | TRBV4-3 | TGCGCCAGCAGCCAAGATCGTAGCGGTCCCTACGAGCAGTACTTC | CASSQDRSGPYEQYF
NA | NA | TRBJ2-1 | TRBV7-9 | TGTGCCAGCAGCTTGGGGCCTGAGCAGTTCTTC | CASSLGPEQFF
NA | TRBD1 | TRBJ2-5 | TRBV6-5 | TGTGCCAGCAGTTACTCGTTCGGGGACAGGGTAGAGACCCAGTACTTC | CASSYSFGDRVETQYF
NA | TRBD1 | TRBJ2-2 | TRBV2 | TGTGCCAGCATGAGCGGACAGGGGGGTCCCGGGGAGCTGTTTTTT | CASMSGQGGPGELFF
once | NA | TRBJ1-6 | TRBV6-6 | TGTGCCAGCAGTTACTCGATAGGACCCGCTGGCTCACCCCTCCACTTT | CASSYSIGPAGSPLHF
NA | TRBD2 | TRBJ2-1 | TRBV7-9 | TGTGCCAGCAGCTTAACACTAGCGGGGGGCGAGCAGTTCTTC | CASSLTLAGGEQFF
NA | NA | TRBJ2-3 | TRBV9 | TGTGCCAGCAGCGTAGGACCCTCCAGCACAGATACGCAGTATTTT | CASSVGPSSTDTQYF
NA | NA | TRBJ1-1 | TRBV27 | TGTGCCAGCAGTTTCAGGGGTTTGGACACTGAAGCTTTCTTT | CASSFRGLDTEAFF
NA | TRBD1 | TRBJ1-2 | TRBV4-3 | TGCGCCAGCAGCCAAGATACAGGGGACTTCTATGGCTACACCTTC | CASSQDTGDFYGYTF
NA | NA | TRBJ2-2 | TRBV19 | TGTGCTTGTGAAATCACCGGGGAGCTGTTTTTT | CACEITGELFF
NA | NA | TRBJ1-2 | TRBV19 | TGTGCCAGTAGTATTAATATCGCAGCCATCTATGGCTACACCTTC | CASSINIAAIYGYTF
NA | TRBD1 | TRBJ1-6 | TRBV7-9 | TGTGCCAGCAGCTCAACGCGGGCTGACAGGGCTAATTCACCCCTCCACTTT | CASSSTRADRANSPLHF
NA | NA | TRBJ1-4 | TRBV4-3 | TGCGCCAGCAGCCGGCTTTCGCTGCTCGTCCCTACCAATCCTAATGAAAAACTGTTTTTT | CASSRLSLLVPTNPNEKLFF
NA | NA | TRBJ2-7 | TRBV7-9 | TGTGCCAGCAGCTCCCGGGACAACTCCTACGAGCAGTACTTC | CASSSRDNSYEQYF
NA | TRBD1 | TRBJ2-7 | TRBV2 | TGTGCCAGCAGTGAGGGACAGTCCTACGAGCAGTACTTC | CASSEGQSYEQYF
NA | TRBD1 | TRBJ2-6 | TRBV4-1 | TGCGCCAGCAGCCAAGATTCCGTTGAAGGGGGCGTCTATGGGGCCAACGTCCTGACTTTC | CASSQDSVEGGVYGANVLTF
NA | TRBD1 | TRBJ1-2 | TRBV9 | TGTGCCAGCAGCGGAACGGACAGGGGGGCACGAGGCTACACCTTC | CASSGTDRGARGYTF
NA | TRBD1 | TRBJ1-4 | TRBV5-1 | TGCGCCAGCAGCCGAGACAGGGGGCCAGGAGAAAAACTGTTTTTT | CASSRDRGPGEKLFF
NA | TRBD1 | TRBJ2-7 | TRBV7-9 | TGTGCCAGCAGCCGACAGGGGGGTACGAGAAGCTCCTACGAGCAGTACTTC | CASSRQGGTRSSYEQYF
NA | NA | TRBJ2-3 | TRBV6-5 | TGTGCCAGCAGTTATTACTCCGGCCGGGGGGATACGCAGTATTTT | CASSYYSGRGDTQYF
NA | NA | TRBJ2-4 | TRBV5-4 | TGTGCCAGCAGCTTGGACAGCAAAAACATTCAGTACTTC | CASSLDSKNIQYF
NA | NA | TRBJ2-1 | TRBV7-9 | TGTGCCAGCAGCTTAGTCCAGGGTACCAATGAGCAGTTCTTC | CASSLVQGTNEQFF
NA | TRBD1 | TRBJ2-1 | TRBV28 | TGTGCCAGCTCTCGGGACAGGGAAACCAATGAGCAGTTCTTC | CASSRDRETNEQFF
NA | NA | TRBJ2-5 | TRBV7-6 | TGTGCCAGCAGCTTAGAGGCGAGGCAAGAGACCCAGTACTTC | CASSLEARQETQYF
NA | NA | TRBJ1-6 | TRBV30 | TGTGCCTGGAGTGTAGGACACCCTGATCCCCTCCACTTT | CAWSVGHPDPLHF
NA | TRBD2 | TRBJ2-5 | TRBV6-5 | TGTGCCAGCAGCGGGGGGGCAATTGGGGAGACCCAGTACTTC | CASSGGAIGETQYF
NA | NA | TRBJ2-2 | TRBV5-4 | TGTGCCAGCAGCCTCACCTTTAACACCGGGGAGCTGTTTTTT | CASSLTFNTGELFF
NA | NA | TRBJ2-7 | TRBV11-2 | TGTGCCAGCAGCTTAGATTGGGACCGCTACGAGCAGTACTTC | CASSLDWDRYEQYF
NA | TRBD1 | TRBJ1-2 | TRBV27 | TGTGCCAGCAAGGTGGTGGGGACAGATGGCTACACCTTC | CASKVVGTDGYTF
NA | NA | TRBJ2-1 | TRBV6-6 | TGTGCCACCGCAGTGATATCCTACAATGAGCAGTTCTTC | CATAVISYNEQFF
NA | NA | TRBJ2-2 | TRBV5-1 | TGCGCCAGCAGCTTGTTTGGGGCGTCCGGGGAGCTGTTTTTT | CASSLFGASGELFF
NA | NA | TRBJ1-5 | TRBV10-3 | TGTGCCATCAGTGGAGAGATCAGTGATCAGCCCCAGCATTTT | CAISGEISDQPQHF
NA | TRBD2 | TRBJ2-1 | TRBV4-2 | TGTGCCAGCAGCCAAGAGTCTAGCGGGGGGCCCTCCTACAATGAGCAGTTCTTC | CASSQESSGGPSYNEQFF
NA | TRBD2 | TRBJ2-7 | TRBV9 | TGTGCCAGCAGCCCACCTACGGGAGGCCCCGACGAGCAGTACTTC | CASSPPTGGPDEQYF
once | NA | TRBJ1-1 | TRBV5-1 | TGCGCCAGCAGTTCCCACCAGGGTATGAACACTGAAGCTTTCTTT | CASSSHQGMNTEAFF
few | NA | TRBJ2-3 | TRBV19 | TGTGCCAGTAACCCCATCGGGGGAAGCACAGATACGCAGTATTTT | CASNPIGGSTDTQYF
NA | NA | TRBJ2-3 | TRBV27 | TGTGCCAGCAGTTTTTCTAGTGTATCTTACACAGATACGCAGTATTTT | CASSFSSVSYTDTQYF
NA | NA | TRBJ2-2 | TRBV27 | TGTGCCAGCAGTCCGAGGATTGCGGGCTTCCCCGGGGAGCTGTTTTTT | CASSPRIAGFPGELFF
NA | NA | TRBJ2-3 | TRBV7-2 | TGTGCCAGCAGCTTTGGAGGGGCCCTGGGGGGTACAGATACGCAGTATTTT | CASSFGGALGGTDTQYF
NA | NA | TRBJ1-2 | TRBV7-2 | TGTGCCAGCAGCTCATTTATAGGAGACAGATATTATGGCTACACCTTC | CASSSFIGDRYYGYTF
NA | NA | TRBJ1-4 | TRBV7-6 | TGTGCCAGCAGCCCACTGGCAACTAATGAAAAACTGTTTTTT | CASSPLATNEKLFF
NA | TRBD2 | TRBJ2-3 | TRBV12-5 | TGTGCTAGTGGTCTAGCGGGAACAGATACGCAGTATTTT | CASGLAGTDTQYF
NA | NA | TRBJ1-2 | TRBV30 | TGTGCCTGGAGTGTACGGGGAGACACCTTC | CAWSVRGDTF
NA | NA | TRBJ2-7 | TRBV4-1 | TGCGCCAGCAGCCAGAAACAGGGAACCTACGAGCAGTACTTC | CASSQKQGTYEQYF
NA | NA | TRBJ2-1 | TRBV10-3 | TGTGCCATCAGTGAAGAGGAATCCTACAATGAGCAGTTCTTC | CAISEEESYNEQFF
NA | TRBD2 | TRBJ2-7 | TRBV7-9 | TGTGCCAGCAGCCCCCGTAGCGGGGAGGTTACCTATGAGCAGTACTTC | CASSPRSGEVTYEQYF
NA | TRBD2 | TRBJ2-2 | TRBV9 | TGTGCCAGCAGCATAACAACTAGCGGAGTTAACACCGGGGAGCTGTTTTTT | CASSITTSGVNTGELFF
NA | TRBD1 | TRBJ1-2 | TRBV6-1 | TGTGCCAGCATCCAACTACAGGGGGCAATTAGTGGCTACACCTTC | CASIQLQGAISGYTF
NA | TRBD1 | TRBJ2-1 | TRBV13 | TGTGCCAGCAGCCCGACAGGGTCGGACTACAATGAGCAGTTCTTC | CASSPTGSDYNEQFF
NA | NA | TRBJ1-2 | TRBV4-1 | TGCGCCAGCAGCCTCAGAGGGGCAGATGGCTACACCTTC | CASSLRGADGYTF
NA | TRBD2 | TRBJ2-1 | TRBV9 | TGTGCCAGCAGTCTAGCGGGAATCACCTACAATGAGCAGTTCTTC | CASSLAGITYNEQFF
NA | TRBD1 | TRBJ2-3 | TRBV13 | TGTGCCAGCAGCCCACGACAGGGTCTCAATGGAGATACGCAGTATTTT | CASSPRQGLNGDTQYF
NA | NA | TRBJ1-1 | TRBV11-3 | TGTGCCAGCAGCCAAAATGAGGGGATGAACACTGAAGCTTTCTTT | CASSQNEGMNTEAFF
NA | TRBD1 | TRBJ1-2 | TRBV27 | TGTGCCAGCAGTGGCAGGGGGTACTATGGCTACACCTTC | CASSGRGYYGYTF
once | NA | TRBJ1-3 | TRBV7-2 | TGTGCCAGCAGCTTAGTGACAGGTTCCTCTGGAAACACCATATATTTT | CASSLVTGSSGNTIYF
NA | TRBD2 | TRBJ2-1 | TRBV11-2 | TGTGCCAGCAGCGGGACTAGCGGGGATAATGTCTACAATGAGCAGTTCTTC | CASSGTSGDNVYNEQFF
NA | TRBD2 | TRBJ2-7 | TRBV4-3 | TGCGCCAGCAGCCAACGGCGAAGGAGCCTAGCGGCAAATATCTCCTACGAGCAGTACTTC | CASSQRRRSLAANISYEQYF
NA | NA | TRBJ2-1 | TRBV28 | TGTGCCAGCAGTTTAGCCTCCGGGATCCATCCCGAAAGTGAGCAGTTCTTC | CASSLASGIHPESEQFF
NA | TRBD1 | TRBJ2-2 | TRBV5-1 | TGCGCCAGCAACAGACAGGGTGCGGTCGGGGAGCTGTTTTTT | CASNRQGAVGELFF